Presented here are 18 T cell receptor beta chains from one specimen sequenced in a study of blood T cell repertoires in COVID-19. Data came from immunoSEQ multiplex PCR; TCRdb stores just in-frame clones and leaves some out. In the table there are around 150,000 clones, over 80% of which are singletons. Sequenced material: peripheral blood. The receptors shown here come from a woman aged 50 to 60 with acute or convalescent COVID-19.

The J gene is TRBJ1-1, the V gene TRBV19; weak D call: TRBD1 (5 bases). The CDR3 sequence is 12 residues long. CDR1 is LNHDA, CDR2 SQIVND, per germline (reference sequence). The V end was cut by 7 bases, the J end by 2 bases, with 8 bases between. CDR3: CASNTGNTEAFF. The DNA of the CDR3 is TGTGCCAGTAACACAGGTAACACTGAAGCTTTCTTT.

This sequence joins TRBV12-3 or TRBV12-4 and TRBJ1-3, with D unresolved. The CDR3 has 12 residues. V was trimmed by 5 bases and J by 7 bases, leaving 9 bases between them. Here the CDR3 reads CASSNGRNTIYF. CDR3 nucleotide sequence: TGTGCCAGCAGTAACGGGAGGAACACCATATATTTT.

CDR3 DNA sequence: TGTGCCAGCAGTTTTCTCGGGCACCCCGGTCGGGACTCCTACGAGCAGTACTTC. Its protein product is CASSFLGHPGRDSYEQYF. The chain joins TRBV27 to TRBJ2-7; perhaps TRBD2 as D (5 bases). The CDR3 has 18 residues. The germline V and J ends were trimmed by 3 bases and 0 bases, with 21 bases remaining between them. Germline V lookup: CDR1 MNHEY, CDR2 SMNVEV (reference sequence).

The CDR3 DNA reads TGTGCCAGCAGCTTAGAAAATAGCGGGAGGTCCACCGGGGAGCTGTTTTTT. Its protein product is CASSLENSGRSTGELFF. This chain joins TRBV7-9 and TRBJ2-2; TRBD2 aligns across 10 bases. CDR3 length: 17 amino acids. V lost 1 base to trimming and J lost 4 bases; unmatched junction nucleotides: 6. CDR1 and CDR2 (germline): SEHNR, FQNEAQ (reference sequence).

The gene calls are TRBV19 and TRBJ1-6; D not resolved. Between the trimmed V and J ends, which lost 3 bases and 7 bases, there was a span of 4 bases. Germline CDR1 LNHDA, CDR2 SQIVND (reference sequence). The CDR3 is made up of 12 amino acids. CDR3 loop: CASSIPNSPLHF. CDR3 DNA: TGTGCCAGTAGTATCCCGAATTCACCCCTCCACTTT.

The chain uses TRBV28 and TRBJ2-7; 9 bases agree with TRBD1. The CDR3 has 14 residues. With 7 bases clipped from V and 7 bases from J, the junction kept 11 bases outside the gene matches. CDR1 is MDHEN and CDR2 is SYDVKM in the germline V gene. The CDR3 coding sequence is TGTGCCAGCACCATAAGACAGGGGGTAGGGGAGCAGTACTTC. Amino acids: CASTIRQGVGEQYF.

The V call is TRBV25-1, the J call TRBJ1-1; maybe TRBD1 (5 bases). CDR1 and CDR2 from the germline V gene are MGHDK and SYGVNS. The CDR3 runs 13 residues. Trimming shortened V by 6 bases and J by 8 bases, and 16 bases separated the two germline ends. The CDR3 DNA reads TGTGCCAGCAGCCCCGAGGTCAAGGGGGAAGCTTTCTTT. Its translation: CASSPEVKGEAFF.

The rearrangement joins TRBV6-5 to TRBJ2-6, with D maybe TRBD1 (5 bases). Between the trimmed V and J ends, which lost 0 bases and 7 bases, there was a span of 13 bases. Germline lookup yields CDR1 MNHEY and CDR2 SVGAGI. This CDR3 has 16 amino acids. The CDR3 loop reads CASSYSQDFGANVLTF. The CDR3, as DNA: TGTGCCAGCAGTTACTCACAGGATTTCGGAGCCAACGTCCTGACTTTC.

The genes are TRBV12-3 or TRBV12-4 and TRBJ2-7; TRBD1 matches at 7 bases. This CDR3 is 12 amino acids long. The V and J ends lost 5 bases and 4 bases, in that order; junction bases with no gene match: 2. CDR3 sequence reads: CASSKQGYEQYF. The CDR3 bases are TGTGCCAGCAGTAAACAGGGGTACGAGCAGTACTTC.

The chain's CDR3 is CASSLGLAGSDTQYF. CDR3 DNA sequence: TGTGCCAGCAGCTTGGGACTAGCGGGATCAGATACGCAGTATTTT. The chain recombines TRBV11-3 with TRBJ2-3, with 13 bases that match TRBD2. The CDR3 sequence is 15 residues long. The ends lost 3 bases at V and 4 bases at J; junction bases unmatched: 1. Per germline, CDR1 SGHNT and CDR2 YENEEA.

This chain connects TRBV28 to TRBJ1-2, with D possibly matching TRBD1 (5 bases). The germline gives CDR1 MDHEN, CDR2 SYDVKM. This CDR3 has 13 amino acids. V lost 1 base to trimming and J lost 11 bases, with 14 bases between them. The CDR3: CASSLSTTGGYTF. The CDR3 DNA is TGTGCCAGCAGTTTATCCACCACAGGTGGTTACACCTTC.

The chain has TRBV30 and TRBJ2-2, with a weak D call TRBD2 (7 bases). V dropped 4 bases and J dropped 4 bases, with 16 bases sitting between them. Per germline, CDR1 GTSNPN and CDR2 SVGIG (reference sequence). CDR3 length equals 15 residues. Here the CDR3 reads CAWIRGAAGTGELFF. The CDR3 region has the DNA TGTGCCTGGATCCGGGGGGCCGCGGGCACCGGGGAGCTGTTTTTT.

This chain links TRBV27 with TRBJ1-5, with D unclear. Trimming cost V 4 bases and J 7 bases, with 8 bases left between them. Germline CDR1 MNHEY, CDR2 SMNVEV (reference sequence). This CDR3 region has 12 residues. The CDR3 DNA reads TGTGCCAGCAGTTCCCCCGGGCAGCCCCAGCATTTT. As protein: CASSSPGQPQHF.

The CDR3 spells CATSDPTVSPNYGYTF. As DNA, the CDR3 is TGTGCCACCAGTGACCCGACAGTTTCCCCTAACTATGGCTACACCTTC. J is TRBJ1-2 and V is TRBV24-1; tentatively, D is TRBD1 (5 bases). This CDR3 contains 16 residues. The V gene lost 4 bases and the J gene lost 0 bases, with 14 bases spanning the gap. Germline CDR1 is KGHDR and CDR2 is SFDVKD.

The V and J genes are TRBV6-6 and TRBJ1-2; no clear D. In germline, CDR1 is MNHNY, CDR2 SVGAGI (reference sequence). Trimming removed 6 bases from V and 3 bases from J, with 5 bases in between. CDR3 length: 11 amino acids. This CDR3 reads CASSLDYGYTF. CDR3 bases: TGTGCCAGCAGCCTCGACTATGGCTACACCTTC.

This clone has a single count. The V and J genes are TRBV5-1 and TRBJ2-1, with 8 bases lining up with TRBD1. This CDR3 region has 15 residues. V trimming: 4 bases; J trimming: 6 bases; junction bases outside the gene matches: 9. CDR1 SGHRS and CDR2 YFSETQ come from the germline V gene. The CDR3 loop is CASSQDRVDLNEQFF. CDR3 coding DNA: TGCGCCAGCAGCCAGGACAGGGTCGATCTCAATGAGCAGTTCTTC.

Comment on this clone: Because the CDR3's place on the DNA is in doubt, the DNA is left out and the CDR3 is given as listed by TCRdb. The CDR3 here is CASIRHWTGRDVGSGANVLTF. This chain uses TRBV21-1 with TRBJ2-6; the table names TRBD2, a call not compared with the DNA. TRBV21-1 is a known pseudogene. The CDR3 comprises 21 residues, both ends counted.

J is TRBJ1-4 and V is TRBV18, with a possible D match to TRBD1 (6 bases). Germline V CDR1 and CDR2: KGHSH, LQKENI. The CDR3 is made up of 14 amino acids. V was clipped by 6 bases and J by 5 bases, with 13 bases between them. The DNA of the CDR3 is TGTGCCAGCTCGCCGGACAGAAGAAATGAAAAACTGTTTTTT. Its protein product is CASSPDRRNEKLFF.